The sequence of this TCR beta chain was determined in a study of shared clonotypes between healthy human individuals. Study-level information: CD4 naive and memory got three plates each, CD8 naive two, CD8 memory one. Study findings and constraints: Estimated richness was generally greater in naive than memory subsets. Roughly 5% of naive CD4 clonotypes were common to a handful of donors.

The V and J ends lost 0 bases and 5 bases respectively, with 6 bases between them. CDR3 length: 13 residues. The germline V gene has CDR1 SGDLS and CDR2 YYNGEE. As concerns this clone: Its antigen is as yet unknown. The sample holds other DNA sequences that translate to the same CDR3.

Sequencing used immunoSEQ multiplex PCR; TCRdb keeps in-frame clones, though not all of them. The table includes 1,400,000 or so clones, 98% detected once. The sequencing input was naive CD4+ T cells sorted from blood. Subset denoted: CD45RA+ positively selected. The TCR sequence derives from a man between 25 and 39 years old in good health. V gene TRBV9 combines with J gene TRBJ1-5; D not certain. The CDR3 loop reads CASSVEGHQPQHF. The CDR3 bases are TGTGCCAGCAGCGTAGAGGGCCATCAGCCCCAGCATTTT.